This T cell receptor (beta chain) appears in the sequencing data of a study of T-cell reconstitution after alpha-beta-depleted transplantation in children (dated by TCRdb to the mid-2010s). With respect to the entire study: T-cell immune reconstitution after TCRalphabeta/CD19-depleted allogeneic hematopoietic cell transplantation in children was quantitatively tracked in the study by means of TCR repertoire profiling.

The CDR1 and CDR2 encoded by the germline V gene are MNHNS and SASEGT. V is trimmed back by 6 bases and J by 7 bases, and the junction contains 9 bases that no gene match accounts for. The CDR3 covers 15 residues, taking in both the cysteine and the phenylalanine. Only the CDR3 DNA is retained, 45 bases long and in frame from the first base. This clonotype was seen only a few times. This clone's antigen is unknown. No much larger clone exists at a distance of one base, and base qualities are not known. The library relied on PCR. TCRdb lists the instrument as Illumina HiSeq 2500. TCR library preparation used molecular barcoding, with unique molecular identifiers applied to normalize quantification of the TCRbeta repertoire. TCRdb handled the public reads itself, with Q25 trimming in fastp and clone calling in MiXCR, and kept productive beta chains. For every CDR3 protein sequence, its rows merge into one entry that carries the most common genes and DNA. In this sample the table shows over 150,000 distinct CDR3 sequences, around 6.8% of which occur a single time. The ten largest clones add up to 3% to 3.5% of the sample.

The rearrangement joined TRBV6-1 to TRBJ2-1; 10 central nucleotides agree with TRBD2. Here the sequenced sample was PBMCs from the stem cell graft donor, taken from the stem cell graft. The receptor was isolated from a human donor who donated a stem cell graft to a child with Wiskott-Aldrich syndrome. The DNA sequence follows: TGTGCCAGCAGAATAAGCGGGAGGGCCGGTAATGAGCAGTTCTTC. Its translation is CASRISGRAGNEQFF.